Given below is one TCR beta chain in context. Its antigen is as yet unknown. This record belongs to a study of cytomegalovirus exposure and HLA in healthy donors. Overall study results and limits: Most TCR sequences were uncommon, yet certain public TCRs appeared in many donors.

Looked up from germline, CDR1 is WNHNN and CDR2 is SYGVQD (reference sequence). This CDR3 has 15 residues. With V trimmed by 4 bases and J by 7 bases, 7 bases remained unmatched. Vbeta (60) and Jbeta (13) primers were used in the PCR. Sequencing was performed with immunoSEQ multiplex PCR; in TCRdb, only in-frame clones are kept and a portion is missing. The repertoire includes some 110,000 clones, about 62% of them detected once, and about 8.3% sits in the top ten. This TCR came from a woman in her 40s in good health and CMV-seropositive. Sequencing was carried out using PBMCs. The chain links TRBV10-1 to TRBJ2-1; TRBD2 matches 10 bases. The CDR3 here is CASSAASGSGNEQFF. For the CDR3, the DNA is TGCGCCAGCAGTGCCGCTAGCGGGAGTGGGAATGAGCAGTTCTTC.